These 7 T cell receptor beta chains were all obtained from the same sample, sequenced in a study of cytomegalovirus exposure and HLA in healthy donors. PCR primers comprised 60 Vbeta and 13 Jbeta primers. This table comes from immunoSEQ multiplex PCR, and its TCRdb copy is limited to in-frame clones, with some not included. The sample yields around 170,000 clones, around 83% seen once. The material sequenced was PBMCs. These TCRs come from a woman aged 18-29 years in good health and CMV-seronegative.

This clone was seen more than once but under ten times. In nucleotides, the CDR3 is TGTGCCAGCTCACTAGCCGGGACAACCAATTCACCCCTCCACTTT. This sequence encodes CASSLAGTTNSPLHF. The V gene is TRBV18, the J gene TRBJ1-6; TRBD1 is a possible D gene (6 bases). The CDR3 is 15 amino acids. V lost 4 bases, J lost 7 bases, and 14 bases lay in between. Looked up from germline, CDR1 is KGHSH and CDR2 is LQKENI.

CDR3: CASSLTGLMNSPLHF. CDR3 nucleotide sequence: TGTGCCAGCAGTTTAACGGGACTGATGAATTCACCCCTCCACTTT. The rearrangement links TRBV6-5 to TRBJ1-6; a possible D gene is TRBD1 (5 bases). The CDR3 is made up of 15 amino acids. V was clipped by 4 bases and J by 7 bases, with 14 bases between them. Germline V lookup: CDR1 MNHEY, CDR2 SVGAGI.

V gene TRBV28 combines with J gene TRBJ2-6, with D tentatively TRBD2 (6 bases). The ends were cut back, 2 bases at V and 2 bases at J, with 16 bases in the middle. The germline V gene has CDR1 MDHEN and CDR2 SYDVKM. CDR3 size: 18 residues. CDR3 in amino acids: CASSLGRGRLTGANVLTF. The CDR3 bases are TGTGCCAGCAGTTTAGGCCGGGGGAGATTGACTGGGGCCAACGTCCTGACTTTC.

V and J are TRBV18 and TRBJ1-5; tentative D call: TRBD1 (5 bases). Germline-derived CDR1 and CDR2 are KGHSH and LQKENI. Deletions cut 5 bases from V and 2 bases from J, with 13 bases between. This CDR3 has 15 amino acids. CDR3 protein: CASSTGVDGNQPQHF. CDR3 sequence (DNA): TGTGCCAGCTCAACGGGGGTTGACGGCAATCAGCCCCAGCATTTT. The full variable domain, with the rest looked up from reference TRBV18 and TRBJ1-5, is NAGVMQNPRHLVRRRGQEARLRCSPMKGHSHVYWYRQLPEEGLKFMVYLQKENIIDESGMPKERFSAEFPKEGPSILRIQQVVRGDSAAYFCASSTGVDGNQPQHFGDGTRLSIL.

The genes are TRBV19 and TRBJ1-5, with a tentative D call TRBD1 (6 bases). This CDR3 has 13 residues. Germline V gene data show CDR1 as LNHDA and CDR2 as SQIVND (reference sequence). V was clipped by 7 bases and J by 5 bases, with 12 bases between them. In nucleotides, the CDR3 is TGTGCCAGTATGGGGGGGGCGGATCAGCCCCAGCATTTT. Its translation is CASMGGADQPQHF.

For this clone: Relative to the germline gene, one junction end is altered; a read error may explain this. This chain uses TRBV11-2 with TRBJ2-2; D is uncertain. From germline, CDR1 is SGHAT and CDR2 FQNNGV. The CDR3 covers 13 residues. The CDR3: CVSSTQQAGELFF. CDR3 nucleotides: TGTGTCAGCAGCACCCAGCAGGCCGGGGAGCTGTTTTTT.

J is TRBJ1-1 and V is TRBV6-5, with 8 nucleotides matching TRBD1. There are 16 residues in the CDR3. V was pared by 2 bases and J by 7 bases, with 12 bases of the junction left unmatched. Germline V lookup: CDR1 MNHEY, CDR2 SVGAGI. The CDR3 here is CASSYIQGAGRGEAFF. The CDR3 DNA is TGTGCCAGCAGTTACATCCAGGGGGCCGGTAGAGGTGAAGCTTTCTTT.